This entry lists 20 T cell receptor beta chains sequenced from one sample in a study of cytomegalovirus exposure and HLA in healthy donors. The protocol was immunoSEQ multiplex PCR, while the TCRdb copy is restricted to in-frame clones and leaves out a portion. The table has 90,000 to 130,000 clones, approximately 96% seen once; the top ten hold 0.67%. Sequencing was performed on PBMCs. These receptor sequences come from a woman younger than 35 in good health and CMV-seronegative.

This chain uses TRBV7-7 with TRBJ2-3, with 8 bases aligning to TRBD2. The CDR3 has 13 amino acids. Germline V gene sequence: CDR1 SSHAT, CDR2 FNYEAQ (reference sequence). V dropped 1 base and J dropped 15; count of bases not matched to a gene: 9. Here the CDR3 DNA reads TGTGCCAGCAGCTTAGTTTCGGGGGGGCTTCTATATTTT. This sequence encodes CASSLVSGGLLYF.

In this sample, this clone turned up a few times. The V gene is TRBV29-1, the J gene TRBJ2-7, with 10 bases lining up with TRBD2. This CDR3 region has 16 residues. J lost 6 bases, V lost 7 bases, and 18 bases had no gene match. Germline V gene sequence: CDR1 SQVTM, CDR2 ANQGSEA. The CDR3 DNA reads TGCAGCGCAAAGACATTCAGCGGGGGGGAGGTCGCCGAGCAGTACTTC. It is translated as CSAKTFSGGEVAEQYF.

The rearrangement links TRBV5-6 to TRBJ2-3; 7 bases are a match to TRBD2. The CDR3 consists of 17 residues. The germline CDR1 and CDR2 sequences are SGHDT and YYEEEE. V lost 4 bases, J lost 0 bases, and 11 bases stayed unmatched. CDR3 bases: TGTGCCAGCAGCCCGACTAGCTTCGCCCCTAGCACAGATACGCAGTATTTT. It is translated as CASSPTSFAPSTDTQYF.

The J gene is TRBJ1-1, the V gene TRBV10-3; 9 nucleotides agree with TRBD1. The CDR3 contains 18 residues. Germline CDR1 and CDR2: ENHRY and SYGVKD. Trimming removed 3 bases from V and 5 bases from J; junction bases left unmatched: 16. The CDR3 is CAISDGSLPGTGLTEAFF. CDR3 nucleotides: TGTGCCATCAGTGACGGGTCCCTTCCCGGGACAGGGTTGACTGAAGCTTTCTTT.

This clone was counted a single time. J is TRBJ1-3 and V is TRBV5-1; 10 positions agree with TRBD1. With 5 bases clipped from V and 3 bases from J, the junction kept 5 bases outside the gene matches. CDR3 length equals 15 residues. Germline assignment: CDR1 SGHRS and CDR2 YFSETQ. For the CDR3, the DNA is TGCGCCAGCAGACTCGACAGGGGGCTTGGAAACACCATATATTTT. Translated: CASRLDRGLGNTIYF. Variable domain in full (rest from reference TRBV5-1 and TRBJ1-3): KAGVTQTPRYLIKTRGQQVTLSCSPISGHRSVSWYQQTPGQGLQFLFEYFSETQRNKGNFPGRFSGRQFSNSRSEMNVSTLELGDSALYLCASRLDRGLGNTIYFGEGSWLTVV.

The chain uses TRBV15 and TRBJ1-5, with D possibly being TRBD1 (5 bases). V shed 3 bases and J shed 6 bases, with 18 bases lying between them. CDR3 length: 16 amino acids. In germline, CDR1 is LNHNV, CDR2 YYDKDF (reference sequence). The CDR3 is CATSRPPTQGVQPQHF. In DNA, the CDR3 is TGTGCCACCAGCAGGCCCCCCACTCAAGGGGTTCAGCCCCAGCATTTT.

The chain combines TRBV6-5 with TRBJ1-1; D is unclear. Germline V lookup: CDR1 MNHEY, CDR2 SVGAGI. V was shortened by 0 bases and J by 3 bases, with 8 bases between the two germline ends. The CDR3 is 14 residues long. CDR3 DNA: TGTGCCAGCAGTTACTCTTGGAGGGACACTGAAGCTTTCTTT. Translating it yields CASSYSWRDTEAFF.

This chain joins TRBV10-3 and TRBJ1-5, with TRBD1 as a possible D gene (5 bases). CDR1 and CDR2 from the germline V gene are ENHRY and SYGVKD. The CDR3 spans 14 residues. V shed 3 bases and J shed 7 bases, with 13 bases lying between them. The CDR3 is CAISELQANQPQHF. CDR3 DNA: TGTGCCATCAGTGAATTACAGGCGAACCAGCCCCAGCATTTT.

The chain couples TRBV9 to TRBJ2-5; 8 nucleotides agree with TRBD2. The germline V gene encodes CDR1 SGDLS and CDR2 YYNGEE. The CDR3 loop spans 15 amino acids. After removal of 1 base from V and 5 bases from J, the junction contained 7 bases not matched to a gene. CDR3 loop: CASSVQGTRSETQYF. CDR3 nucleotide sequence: TGTGCCAGCAGCGTACAGGGGACTAGGTCGGAGACCCAGTACTTC.

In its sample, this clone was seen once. CDR3 loop: CASSPRGGESSYEQYF. The CDR3, as DNA: TGTGCCAGCAGCCCCCGGGGGGGAGAAAGCTCCTACGAGCAGTACTTC. V is TRBV7-8 and J is TRBJ2-7; 8 bases match TRBD2. The germline gives CDR1 SGHVS, CDR2 FQNEAQ. The V segment lost 5 bases and the J segment 0 bases; nucleotides outside the gene matches: 9. The CDR3 totals 16 residues.

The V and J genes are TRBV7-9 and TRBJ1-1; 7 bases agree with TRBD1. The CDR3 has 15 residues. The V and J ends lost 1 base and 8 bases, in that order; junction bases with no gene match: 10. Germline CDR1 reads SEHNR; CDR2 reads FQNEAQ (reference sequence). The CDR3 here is CASSLGSTGQTEAFF. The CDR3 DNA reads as TGTGCCAGCAGCTTAGGTTCGACAGGGCAAACAGAAGCTTTCTTT.

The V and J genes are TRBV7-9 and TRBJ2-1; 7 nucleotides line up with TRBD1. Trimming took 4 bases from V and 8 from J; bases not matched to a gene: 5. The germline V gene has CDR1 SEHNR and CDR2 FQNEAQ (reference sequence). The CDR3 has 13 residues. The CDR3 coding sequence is TGTGCCAGCAGCTCCGACAGGGTATATGAGCAGTTCTTC. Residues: CASSSDRVYEQFF.

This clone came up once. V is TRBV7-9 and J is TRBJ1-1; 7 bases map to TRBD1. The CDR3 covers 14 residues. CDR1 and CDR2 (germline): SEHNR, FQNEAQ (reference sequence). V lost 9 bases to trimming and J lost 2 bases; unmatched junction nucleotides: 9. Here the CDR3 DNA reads TGTGCCAGTGGGCTACAGGGGCATAACACTGAAGCTTTCTTT. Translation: CASGLQGHNTEAFF.

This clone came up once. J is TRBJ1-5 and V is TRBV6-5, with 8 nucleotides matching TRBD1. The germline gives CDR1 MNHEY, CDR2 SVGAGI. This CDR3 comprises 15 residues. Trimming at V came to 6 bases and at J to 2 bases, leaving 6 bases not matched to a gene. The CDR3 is CASRPGGQGNQPQHF. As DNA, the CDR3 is TGTGCCAGCAGGCCAGGGGGCCAGGGCAATCAGCCCCAGCATTTT.

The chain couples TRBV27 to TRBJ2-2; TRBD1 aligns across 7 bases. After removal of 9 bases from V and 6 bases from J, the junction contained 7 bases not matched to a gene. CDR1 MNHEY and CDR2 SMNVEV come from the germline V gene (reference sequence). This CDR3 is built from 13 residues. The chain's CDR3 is CARTTGNAGELFF. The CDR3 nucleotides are TGTGCCAGAACGACAGGGAATGCCGGGGAGCTGTTTTTT.

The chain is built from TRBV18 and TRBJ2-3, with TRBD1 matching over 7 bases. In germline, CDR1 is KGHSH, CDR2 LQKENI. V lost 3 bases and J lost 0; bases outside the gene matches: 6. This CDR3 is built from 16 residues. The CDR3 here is CASSPQGTDSTDTQYF. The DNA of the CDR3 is TGTGCCAGCTCACCCCAAGGGACAGATAGCACAGATACGCAGTATTTT.

CDR3 protein: CASSFQRVYEQYF. The CDR3 bases are TGTGCCAGCAGCTTTCAGCGGGTCTACGAGCAGTACTTC. This chain connects TRBV11-2 to TRBJ2-7; perhaps TRBD2 as D (6 bases). Trimming cost V 3 bases and J 3 bases, with 9 bases left between them. CDR3 length equals 13 residues. The germline CDR1 and CDR2 sequences are SGHAT and FQNNGV.

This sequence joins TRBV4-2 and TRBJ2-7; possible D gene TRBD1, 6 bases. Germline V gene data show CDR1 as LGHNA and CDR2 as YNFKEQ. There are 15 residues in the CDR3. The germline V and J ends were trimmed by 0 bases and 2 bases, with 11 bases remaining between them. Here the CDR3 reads CASSQETAGAYEQYF. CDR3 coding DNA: TGTGCCAGCAGCCAAGAGACGGCAGGGGCCTACGAGCAGTACTTC.

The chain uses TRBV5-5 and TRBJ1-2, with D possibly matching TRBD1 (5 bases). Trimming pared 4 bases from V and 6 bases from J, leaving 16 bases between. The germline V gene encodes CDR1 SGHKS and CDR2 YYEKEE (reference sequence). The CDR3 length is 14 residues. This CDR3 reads CASSPSGDFNGYTF. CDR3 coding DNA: TGTGCCAGCAGCCCGTCGGGGGACTTCAATGGCTACACCTTC.

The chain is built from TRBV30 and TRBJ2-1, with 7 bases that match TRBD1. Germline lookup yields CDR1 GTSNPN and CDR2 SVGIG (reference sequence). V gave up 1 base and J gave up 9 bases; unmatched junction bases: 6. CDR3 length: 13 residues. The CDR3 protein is CAWSAQGVREQFF. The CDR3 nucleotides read TGTGCCTGGAGTGCTCAGGGGGTACGTGAGCAGTTCTTC.